What follows describes a single TCR beta chain. In this sample, this clonotype turned up a few times. Its specific antigen is unknown. Base qualities are not provided; no much larger clone lies one nucleotide away. The germline V gene specifies MNHEY as CDR1 and SVGAGI as CDR2. The CDR3 numbers 16 residues from cysteine through phenylalanine. The sequence is cut down to CDR3 DNA, 48 bases in frame from base 1. Between the V and J ends, shortened by 2 bases and 6 bases respectively, the junction contains 19 bases. The entry originates in a study of response to subunit inactivated influenza vaccine (dated by TCRdb to about 2018). Context from the whole study: Deep quantitative T cell receptor repertoire profiling was used in the study to track responses to a trivalent subunit inactivated influenza vaccine.

Here is what the overall study found, with its caveats: It was suggested by the authors that each seasonal influenza vaccination may recruit only a limited number of new T cells.

Libraries were prepared through RT-PCR. Sequencing used an Illumina HiSeq 2500. Clones were called with MiXCR by TCRdb after fastp trimmed the public reads at Q25, and only in-frame beta chains were retained. Each CDR3 protein gets just one entry, which takes the most common genes and DNA from the rows behind it. For this sample there are about 240,000 distinct CDR3 sequences; 12% appear just once. The biggest ten clones account for approximately 8.4% of the sample. Rearrangement joined TRBV6-5 to TRBJ1-1; TRBD1 is perhaps the D gene, given 6 matching bases. Sequenced material: non-naive T cells sorted from PBMCs, taken less than 15 days before vaccination. Explained via the paper, the cell subset or site label denotes: memory T cell fraction. This TCR was recovered from a man aged 45-65 years who received an inactivated influenza vaccine. Donor details come from another sample of the same person, matched by shared clones. The DNA sequence reads TGTGCCAGCAGTTACGATGGACAGACTTCGTACTCTGAAGCTTTCTTT. It translates to CASSYDGQTSYSEAFF.